This record looks at one T cell receptor (beta chain) sequence and its context. Its target is not known. The data originate from a study of a mutant IDH1 vaccine in newly diagnosed glioma. Study context: Treated patients comprised approximately 62% males and around 40% females, mean age around 40 years. Previous care, which was radiotherapy, temozolomide, or both, most often involved both.

Time point in this sample: week 5, during vaccination. Vaccination used 300 ug of mutant IDH1 20-mer peptide per dose, with topical imiquimod. Clones were sequenced by immunoSEQ multiplex PCR, and TCRdb holds only the in-frame ones, with some missing. Seen here are some 51,000 clones, more than 70% observed once, and the top ten hold about 5%. The V and J ends lost 7 bases and 1 base, in that order; junction bases with no gene match: 5. Germline V gene lookup returns CDR1 SGHTA and CDR2 FQGNSA. The CDR3 is 14 amino acids. This chain links TRBV7-2 with TRBJ2-7; 9 nucleotides line up with TRBD1. The source material was PBMCs, sampled from a glioma patient whose treatment included an IDH1 peptide vaccine. This clonotype originated in a man between 50 and 59 years old with glioma. CDR3 sequence: CASTKDRGSYEQYF. The CDR3, as DNA: TGTGCCAGCACCAAGGACAGGGGTTCCTACGAGCAGTACTTC.